This record concerns one TCR beta chain sequence. TCRdb keeps only in-frame clones here, not all; method: immunoSEQ multiplex PCR. The table has around 120,000 clones, 85% to 90% seen once. Germline V lookup: CDR1 SGHRS, CDR2 YFSETQ. V lost 1 base and J lost 3, with 14 bases in between. The CDR3 runs to 15 residues. The data derive from a study of PD-1 blockade in mismatch repair-deficient tumors. At the level of the study: Patients had around twelve mismatch repair-deficient cancer types, all previously treated and progressing.

PCR or immunohistochemistry showed mismatch repair deficiency in every enrolled patient. Sequencing was performed on peripheral blood, taken roughly 70 weeks after starting pembrolizumab. The chain is built from TRBV5-1 and TRBJ2-7; D is uncertain. The source of this sequence is an adult with mismatch repair-deficient cancer. This chain's CDR3 is CASSLMLSGFYEQYF. CDR3 nucleotide sequence: TGCGCCAGCAGCTTGATGTTATCCGGGTTCTACGAGCAGTACTTC.